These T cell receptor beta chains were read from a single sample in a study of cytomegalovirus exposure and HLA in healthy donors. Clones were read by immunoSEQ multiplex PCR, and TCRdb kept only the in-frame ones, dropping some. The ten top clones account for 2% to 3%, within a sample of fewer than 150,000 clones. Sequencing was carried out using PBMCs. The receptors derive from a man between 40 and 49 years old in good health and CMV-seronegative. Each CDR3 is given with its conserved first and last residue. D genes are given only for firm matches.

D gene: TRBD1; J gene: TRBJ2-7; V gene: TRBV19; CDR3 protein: CASSIVKVQGTYEQYF; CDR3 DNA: TGTGCCAGTAGTATAGTCAAAGTACAGGGGACCTACGAGCAGTACTTC
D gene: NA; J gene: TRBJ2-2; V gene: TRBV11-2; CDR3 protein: CASSLVAPSRPGELFF; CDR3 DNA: TGTGCCAGCAGCTTAGTCGCCCCCTCGCGTCCCGGGGAGCTGTTTTTT
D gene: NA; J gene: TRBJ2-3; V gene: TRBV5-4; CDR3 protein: CASSLQWGRTDTQYF; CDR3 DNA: TGTGCCAGCAGCTTGCAGTGGGGGCGCACAGATACGCAGTATTTT
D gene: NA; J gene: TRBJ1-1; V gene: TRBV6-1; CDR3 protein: CASRERAGFTEAFF; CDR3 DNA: TGTGCCAGCAGGGAAAGGGCAGGGTTCACTGAAGCTTTCTTT
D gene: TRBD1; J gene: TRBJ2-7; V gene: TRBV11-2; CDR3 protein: CASTPGTGTYEQYF; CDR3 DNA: TGTGCCAGCACCCCCGGGACAGGAACCTACGAGCAGTACTTC
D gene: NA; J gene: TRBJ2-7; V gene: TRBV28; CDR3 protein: CASSYLTYEQYF; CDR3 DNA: TGTGCCAGCAGTTACCTAACCTACGAGCAGTACTTC
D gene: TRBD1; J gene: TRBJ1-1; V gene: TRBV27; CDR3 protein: CASSRDRANTEAFF; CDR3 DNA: TGTGCCAGCAGTCGGGACAGGGCAAACACTGAAGCTTTCTTT
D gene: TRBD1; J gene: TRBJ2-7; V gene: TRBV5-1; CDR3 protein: CASSFGQGSYEQYF; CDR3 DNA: TGCGCCAGCAGCTTCGGACAGGGAAGCTACGAGCAGTACTTC
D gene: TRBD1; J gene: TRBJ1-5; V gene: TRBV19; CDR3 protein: CASSIDSRTGGNQPQHF; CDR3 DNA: TGTGCCAGTAGTATAGATAGTAGGACAGGGGGTAATCAGCCCCAGCATTTT
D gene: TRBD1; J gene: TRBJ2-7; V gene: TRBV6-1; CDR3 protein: CASSNRGYEQYF; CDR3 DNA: TGTGCCAGCAGTAACAGGGGTTACGAGCAGTACTTC
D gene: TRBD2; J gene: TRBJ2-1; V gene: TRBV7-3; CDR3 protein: CASSGEGGGSYNEQFF; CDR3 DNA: TGTGCCAGCAGTGGGGAGGGCGGGGGCTCCTACAATGAGCAGTTCTTC
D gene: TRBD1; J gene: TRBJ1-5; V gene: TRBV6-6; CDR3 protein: CASSYVDRAEQPQHF; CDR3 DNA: TGTGCCAGCAGTTACGTAGACAGGGCGGAACAGCCCCAGCATTTT
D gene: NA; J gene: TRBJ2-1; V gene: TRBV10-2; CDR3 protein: CASSEEAFYNEQFF; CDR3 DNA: TGCGCCAGCAGTGAGGAGGCGTTCTACAATGAGCAGTTCTTC
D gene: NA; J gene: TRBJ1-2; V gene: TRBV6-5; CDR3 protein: CASGRGRGYTF; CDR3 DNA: TGTGCCAGCGGAAGGGGTAGAGGCTACACCTTC
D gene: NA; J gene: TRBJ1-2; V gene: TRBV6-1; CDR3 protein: CASSEKAKGDGYTF; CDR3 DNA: TGTGCCAGCAGTGAAAAGGCCAAAGGGGATGGCTACACCTTC
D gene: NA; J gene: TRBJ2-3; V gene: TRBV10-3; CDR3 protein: CAIRVQQGPTDTQYF; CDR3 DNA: TGTGCCATCAGGGTTCAACAGGGACCCACAGATACGCAGTATTTT
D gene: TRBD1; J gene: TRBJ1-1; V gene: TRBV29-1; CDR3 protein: CSSGTANTEAFF; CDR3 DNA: TGCAGCTCCGGGACAGCGAACACTGAAGCTTTCTTT
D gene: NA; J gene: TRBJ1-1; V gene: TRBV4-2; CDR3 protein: CASSQPVNKYRPPGTEAFF; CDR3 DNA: TGTGCCAGCAGCCAACCCGTTAATAAATACAGGCCCCCGGGCACTGAAGCTTTCTTT
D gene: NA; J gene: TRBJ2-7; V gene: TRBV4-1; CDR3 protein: CASSQGTSTYEQYF; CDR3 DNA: TGCGCCAGCAGCCAAGGGACTTCAACCTACGAGCAGTACTTC
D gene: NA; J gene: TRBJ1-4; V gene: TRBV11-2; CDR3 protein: CASSLTRANEKLFF; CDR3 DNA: TGTGCCAGCAGCTTGACGAGGGCCAATGAAAAACTGTTTTTT
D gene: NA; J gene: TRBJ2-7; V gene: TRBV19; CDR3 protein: CASSPYRGEQYF; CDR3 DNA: TGTGCCAGTAGTCCGTACCGGGGGGAGCAGTACTTC
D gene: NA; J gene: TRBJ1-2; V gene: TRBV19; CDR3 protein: CASKRAAISNYGYTF; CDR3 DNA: TGTGCCTCAAAGCGGGCAGCAATTTCTAACTATGGCTACACCTTC
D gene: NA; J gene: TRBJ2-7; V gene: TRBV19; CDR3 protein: CASSIRWGLGSSYEQYF; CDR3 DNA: TGTGCCAGTAGTATCAGATGGGGCCTAGGCAGCTCCTACGAGCAGTACTTC
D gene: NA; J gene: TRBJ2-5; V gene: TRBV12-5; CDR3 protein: CASGLGQGGGETQYF; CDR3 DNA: TGTGCTAGTGGTTTGGGGCAGGGTGGTGGAGAGACCCAGTACTTC
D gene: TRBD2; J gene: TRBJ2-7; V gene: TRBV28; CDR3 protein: CASSFQVAGSYEQYF; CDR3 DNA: TGTGCCAGCAGTTTTCAGGTAGCGGGGTCCTACGAGCAGTACTTC
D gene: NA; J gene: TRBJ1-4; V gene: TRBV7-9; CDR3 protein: CASSLEGARFLEKLFF; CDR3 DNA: TGTGCCAGCAGCTTAGAAGGGGCAAGGTTCCTCGAAAAACTGTTTTTT
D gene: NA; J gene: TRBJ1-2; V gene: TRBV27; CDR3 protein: CASSLYPSGYNIGYTF; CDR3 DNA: TGTGCCAGCAGTTTATATCCCTCGGGGTATAACATTGGCTACACCTTC
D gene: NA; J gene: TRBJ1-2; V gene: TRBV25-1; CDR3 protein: CASSGTIYGYTF; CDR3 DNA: TGTGCCAGCAGTGGCACAATCTATGGCTACACCTTC
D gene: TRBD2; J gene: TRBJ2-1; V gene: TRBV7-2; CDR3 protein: CASRQLPGLVVNEQFF; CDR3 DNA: TGTGCCAGCCGGCAGTTACCGGGACTAGTAGTCAATGAGCAGTTCTTC